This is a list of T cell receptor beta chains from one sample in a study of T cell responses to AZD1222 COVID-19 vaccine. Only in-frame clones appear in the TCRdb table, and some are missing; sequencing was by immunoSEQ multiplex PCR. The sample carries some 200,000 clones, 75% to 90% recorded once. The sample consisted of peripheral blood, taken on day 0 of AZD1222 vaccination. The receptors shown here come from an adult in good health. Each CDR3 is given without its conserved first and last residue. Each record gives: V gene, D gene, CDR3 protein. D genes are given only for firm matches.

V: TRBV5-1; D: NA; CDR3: ASSLDARGTRDEQY
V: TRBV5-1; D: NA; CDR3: ASSPAVDYSNQPQH
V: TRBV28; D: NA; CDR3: ASGPGVSYNSPLH
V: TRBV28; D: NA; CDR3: ASSLSVGIMRRTDTQY
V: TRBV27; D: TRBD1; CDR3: ASSLGTGKYGYT
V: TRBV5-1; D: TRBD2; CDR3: ASSLPSGGTGANVLT
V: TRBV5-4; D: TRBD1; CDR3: ATEVRDRGQDEQY
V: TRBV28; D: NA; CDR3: ASSLANGIEWY
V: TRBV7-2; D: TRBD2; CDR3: ASSLESGRAYEQF
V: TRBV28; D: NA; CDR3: ASSFKYGYT
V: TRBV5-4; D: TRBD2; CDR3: ASSTLAGGKGGELF
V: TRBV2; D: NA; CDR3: ASRGPVEKLF
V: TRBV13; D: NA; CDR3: ASSLGIAGASYEQY
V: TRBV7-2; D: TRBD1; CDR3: ASSLAGQGYTEAF
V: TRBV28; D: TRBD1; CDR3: ASSRTGDSYEQY
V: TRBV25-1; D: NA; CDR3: ASSRAATNEKLF
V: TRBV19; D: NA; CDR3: ASALEGTGELF
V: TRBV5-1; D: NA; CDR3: ASSLAGGELF
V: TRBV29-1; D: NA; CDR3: SVGTPSTDTQY
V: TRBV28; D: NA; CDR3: ASREQGDYEQY
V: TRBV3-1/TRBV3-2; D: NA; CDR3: ASSQGWAADSPLH
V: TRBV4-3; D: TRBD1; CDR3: ASSQGDRAVEQY
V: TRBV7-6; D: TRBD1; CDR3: ASSLDTGGGETQY
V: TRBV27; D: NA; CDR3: ASSQSRAVRVADTQY
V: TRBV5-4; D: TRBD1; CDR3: ASSPGQGIYNEQF
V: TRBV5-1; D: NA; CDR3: ASSLGHSGQWGYT
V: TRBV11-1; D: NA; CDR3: ASSMGVRGETQY
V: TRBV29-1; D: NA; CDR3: SVVTRGANTGELF
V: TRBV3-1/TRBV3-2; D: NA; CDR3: ASTEGRAYEQY
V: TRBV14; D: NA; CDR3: ASSQGTGLGTGELF
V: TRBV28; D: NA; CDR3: ASSLKRSSYNEQF
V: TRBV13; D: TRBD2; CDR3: ASSHRTRRISYEQY
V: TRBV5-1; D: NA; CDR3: ASSLAITGELF
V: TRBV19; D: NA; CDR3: ASNPTGGGQPQH
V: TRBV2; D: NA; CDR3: ASSAGLNTEAF
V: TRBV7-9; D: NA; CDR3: ASSSSVGAAGNTIY
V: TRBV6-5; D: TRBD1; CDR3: ASSPGQGVSYEQY
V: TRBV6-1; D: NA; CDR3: ASSERDKQPLH